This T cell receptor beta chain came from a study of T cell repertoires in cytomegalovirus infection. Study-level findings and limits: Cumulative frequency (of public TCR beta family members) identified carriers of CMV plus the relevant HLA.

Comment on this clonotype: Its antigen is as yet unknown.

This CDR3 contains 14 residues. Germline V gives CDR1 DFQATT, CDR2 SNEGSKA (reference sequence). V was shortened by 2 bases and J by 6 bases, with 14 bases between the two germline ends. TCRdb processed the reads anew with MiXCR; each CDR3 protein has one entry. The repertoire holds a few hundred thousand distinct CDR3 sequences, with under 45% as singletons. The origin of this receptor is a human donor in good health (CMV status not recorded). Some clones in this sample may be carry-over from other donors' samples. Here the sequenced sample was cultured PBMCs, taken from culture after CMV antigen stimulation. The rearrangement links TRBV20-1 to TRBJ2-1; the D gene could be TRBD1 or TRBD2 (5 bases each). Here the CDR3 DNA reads TGCAGTGCTAGACCCTCGAGGGGCTCCAATGAGCAGTTCTTC. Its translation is CSARPSRGSNEQFF.